This TCR beta chain is from a study of blood T cell repertoires in COVID-19. A single count supports this clone. This table comes from immunoSEQ multiplex PCR, and its TCRdb copy is limited to in-frame clones, with some not included. Here the sample spans 54,000 or so clones, around four fifths being singletons. CDR3 length equals 14 residues. The V and J ends lost 6 bases and 4 bases respectively, with 12 bases between them. Germline CDR1 reads MNHEY; CDR2 reads SVGAGI. The sample consisted of peripheral blood. This sequence joins TRBV6-5 and TRBJ1-4; TRBD1 might be the D (6 bases). The receptor was derived from a woman aged 80 or over with acute or convalescent COVID-19. The CDR3 nucleotides read TGTGCCAGCAGAAGTGGACAGTTTAATGAAAAACTGTTTTTT. It encodes CASRSGQFNEKLFF.